This TCR beta chain was identified in a study of cytotoxic CD8 clonotypes in ibrutinib-treated CLL. CDR3 length: 15 residues. Germline CDR1 is SNHLY and CDR2 is FYNNEI. V was clipped by 6 bases and J by 5 bases, with 16 bases between them. Some clones are missing from TCRdb's copy, which holds only in-frame ones; the method was immunoSEQ multiplex PCR. The table records around 42,000 clones, under 80% of them present only once. The material was PBMCs, obtained after 24 months of ibrutinib treatment. This TCR derives from a human donor with chronic lymphocytic leukemia. The chain has TRBV2 and TRBJ2-2; the D is unclear. In DNA form, the CDR3 reads TGTGCCAGCAGGGTAGAATCCTCGCGTACCGGGGAGCTGTTTTTT. Its translation: CASRVESSRTGELFF.